This TCR beta chain stems from a study of T cells in Graves' hyperthyroidism and ophthalmopathy. Looking at the study overall: Peripheral blood collection took place at initial diagnosis, before any treatment. Study results and caveats: Most clonotypes expanded in the thyroid (above 0.001) were also present in blood.

Stable disease denoted Graves' hyperthyroidism without ophthalmopathy progression within 18 months. Cells are PBMCs isolated from about 10 ml of fresh blood. Amplified regions were TCR beta CDR3 sequences from RNA transcripts. HTBI primers drove first-round RT-PCR of the TCR CDR3. One entry per CDR3 protein results from TCRdb running MiXCR on the multiplex PCR reads. The repertoire holds about 700,000 distinct CDR3 sequences, with about 14% as singletons. The ends were cut back, 2 bases at V and 8 bases at J, with 18 bases in the middle. The CDR3 runs to 15 residues. Points on this clonotype: No antigen is known for it.

This receptor was obtained from a woman aged 18-29 years with Graves' hyperthyroidism. Sample: blood. The chain links TRBV12-3 or TRBV12-4 to TRBJ1-2, with a tentative D call TRBD1 (6 bases). The CDR3 region is CASSLLQGGSEGYTF. Written as DNA, the CDR3 is TGTGCCAGCAGTTTATTACAGGGAGGATCAGAGGGCTACACCTTC.